Below, one T cell receptor beta chain is given with its context. Per the original data handling: Reference gene primer amplification gave nucleated cell count estimates. The data were produced by immunoSEQ multiplex PCR, yet TCRdb's version contains in-frame clones alone and is incomplete. V and J calls and clone size follow that table, whereas D and trimming were derived from the DNA. This sample has approximately 69,000 clones, with 88% found just once. This record belongs to a study of blood T cell repertoires in COVID-19. Study in general: COVID-19 samples, acute and convalescent, were from the United States, Italy and Spain.

CDR1 and CDR2 (germline): SEHNR, FQNEAQ (reference sequence). The CDR3 totals 14 residues. The J segment lost 5 bases and the V segment lost 5 bases, leaving 8 bases of the junction unmatched. The sequence came from a man aged 50-60 years with acute or convalescent COVID-19. Sequenced sample: peripheral blood. This sequence joins TRBV7-9 and TRBJ1-2, with 7 bases lining up with TRBD1. The CDR3 loop is CASSPTEGQYGYTF. As DNA, the CDR3 is TGTGCCAGCAGCCCAACCGAGGGACAGTATGGCTACACCTTC.